These 19 T cell receptor beta chains were sequenced from one sample in a study of CD8 T cells in Susac syndrome. An amount of RNA that ranged from roughly 0.5 to 1 ug was reverse transcribed with random hexamers. TCRdb redid the calling of the immunoSEQ multiplex PCR reads with MiXCR, one entry per CDR3 protein. The data show about 300,000 distinct CDR3 sequences, 80% to 90% seen once. The sequenced material came from CD8+ T cells from PBMCs. The receptor source for this set is a human donor with multiple sclerosis.

The chain combines TRBV5-1 with TRBJ2-2; D uncertain. The CDR3 has 12 amino acids. V lost 6 bases and J 4 bases, leaving 7 bases between the germline ends. Per germline, CDR1 SGHRS and CDR2 YFSETQ. DNA for the CDR3: TGCGCCAGCATCCACGGCACCGGGGAGCTGTTTTTT. This encodes CASIHGTGELFF.

The chain joins TRBV20-1 to TRBJ2-3; 8 bases are a match to TRBD2. The CDR3 covers 18 residues. CDR1 is DFQATT, CDR2 SNEGSKA, per germline (reference sequence). With V trimmed by 1 base and J by 0 bases, 12 bases remained unmatched. The CDR3 reads CSARATLLAGSSTDTQYF. The CDR3 DNA sequence: TGCAGTGCTAGAGCGACGTTGCTAGCGGGTTCGAGCACAGATACGCAGTATTTT.

The count of this clonotype is one. The V and J genes are TRBV7-9 and TRBJ1-4; no reliable D call. Germline-derived CDR1 and CDR2 are SEHNR and FQNEAQ (reference sequence). CDR3 size: 16 residues. V was cut by 7 bases and J by 7 bases, with 22 bases left in between. CDR3 protein: CASTLPRGLDPEKLFF. In nucleotides, the CDR3 is TGTGCCAGCACTCTTCCTCGGGGTCTGGACCCTGAAAAACTGTTTTTT.

The chain combines TRBV7-9 with TRBJ2-2; D gene unclear. The V end was cut by 1 base, the J end by 8 bases, with 2 bases between. Germline lookup yields CDR1 SEHNR and CDR2 FQNEAQ (reference sequence). The CDR3 is 11 residues long. In DNA, the CDR3 is TGTGCCAGCAGCTTAGTTGGGGAGCTGTTTTTT. Translation: CASSLVGELFF.

This chain uses TRBV27 with TRBJ2-7; D tentatively fits TRBD1 or TRBD2 (5 bases each). Trimming pared 4 bases from V and 0 bases from J, leaving 13 bases between. This CDR3 has 15 amino acids. Germline lookup yields CDR1 MNHEY and CDR2 SMNVEV (reference sequence). This CDR3 is CASSWDGTSSYEQYF. DNA of the CDR3: TGTGCCAGCAGTTGGGACGGGACGAGCTCCTACGAGCAGTACTTC.

Here the CDR3 reads CSATHRGRPSTLGLAVYEQYF. CDR3 nucleotide sequence: TGCAGTGCCACCCACAGGGGGCGGCCTTCGACCCTGGGACTAGCGGTATACGAGCAGTACTTC. The gene calls are TRBV20-1 and TRBJ2-7; 11 bases are shared with TRBD2. The CDR3 runs 21 residues. Losses at the gene ends were 6 bases for V and 4 bases for J; bases not matched to a gene: 29. Germline V gene sequence: CDR1 DFQATT, CDR2 SNEGSKA (reference sequence).

V usage is TRBV7-8 and J usage is TRBJ2-7, with TRBD1 matching over 8 bases. V shed 4 bases, J shed 3 bases, and the junction held 8 bases outside the gene matches. The CDR3 runs to 15 residues. Germline V lookup: CDR1 SGHVS, CDR2 FQNEAQ. The CDR3 spells CASSCYRDRSYEQYF. The CDR3 DNA reads TGTGCCAGCAGCTGCTACCGGGACAGGAGCTACGAGCAGTACTTC.

This chain connects TRBV9 to TRBJ2-1, with 12 nucleotides matching TRBD2. Germline V gene sequence: CDR1 SGDLS, CDR2 YYNGEE. CDR3 size: 17 residues. J gave up 1 base and V 4 bases, and 6 bases lay outside the gene matches. The CDR3 here is CASSFTTSGSSYNEQFF. Written as DNA, the CDR3 is TGTGCCAGCAGCTTTACGACTAGCGGGAGTTCCTACAATGAGCAGTTCTTC. The variable domain in full, with the rest retrieved from reference TRBV9 and TRBJ2-1, is DSGVTQTPKHLITATGQRVTLRCSPRSGDLSVYWYQQSLDQGLQFLIQYYNGEERAKGNILERFSAQQFPDLHSELNLSSLELGDSALYFCASSFTTSGSSYNEQFFGPGTRLTVL.

The chain couples TRBV20-1 to TRBJ1-1, with D tentatively TRBD1 (5 bases). The CDR3 is made up of 15 amino acids. From germline, CDR1 is DFQATT and CDR2 SNEGSKA (reference sequence). V was shortened by 3 bases and J by 0 bases, with 14 bases between the two germline ends. CDR3: CSASEVGTVNTEAFF. CDR3 nucleotides: TGCAGTGCTAGTGAGGTAGGGACCGTGAACACTGAAGCTTTCTTT.

V gene TRBV20-1 combines with J gene TRBJ2-3, with no clear D. The V and J ends lost 4 bases and 2 bases respectively, with 19 bases between them. Looked up from germline, CDR1 is DFQATT and CDR2 is SNEGSKA (reference sequence). This CDR3 region has 16 residues. CDR3 sequence: CSAKSLPHSDTDTQYF. In DNA, the CDR3 is TGCAGTGCTAAGTCCCTCCCGCACTCAGACACAGATACGCAGTATTTT.

This clonotype was seen a handful of times. This sequence joins TRBV29-1 and TRBJ2-1; 15 bases are shared with TRBD2. This CDR3 contains 16 residues. Germline V lookup: CDR1 SQVTM, CDR2 ANQGSEA. The DNA for the CDR3 is TGCAGTGTGGCCGGGACTAGCGGGAGGCCTTGGGATGAGCAGTTCTTC. Its translation is CSVAGTSGRPWDEQFF.

The chain links TRBV15 to TRBJ2-1; 9 bases fit TRBD2. CDR1 and CDR2 (germline): LNHNV, YYDKDF (reference sequence). This CDR3 region has 15 residues. V lost 1 base and J lost 4; bases outside the gene matches: 2. CDR3 nucleotide sequence: TGTGCCACCAGCAGAGGCGGGAGGGAATACAATGAGCAGTTCTTC. Its translation: CATSRGGREYNEQFF.

The V and J genes are TRBV6-5 and TRBJ2-7; D gene unclear. Germline assignment: CDR1 MNHEY and CDR2 SVGAGI. V shed 0 bases and J shed 1 base, with 10 bases lying between them. The CDR3 runs 15 residues. For the CDR3, the DNA is TGTGCCAGCAGTTACTCGATTGACTCTTCCTACGAGCAGTACTTC. Its translation: CASSYSIDSSYEQYF.

The chain is built from TRBV27 and TRBJ2-1; D perhaps matches TRBD1 (6 bases). CDR1 is MNHEY, CDR2 SMNVEV, per germline (reference sequence). V lost 7 bases, J lost 6 bases, and 16 bases lay in between. The CDR3 contains 14 residues. The CDR3 region is CASNTKTGRNEQFF. As DNA, the CDR3 is TGTGCCAGCAATACCAAAACAGGGCGCAATGAGCAGTTCTTC.

This clonotype was seen only a few times. The CDR3 reads CASSEGTPGYEQYF. CDR3 DNA sequence: TGTGCCAGCAGTGAAGGGACTCCCGGGTACGAGCAGTACTTC. This chain joins TRBV6-1 and TRBJ2-7, with D possibly matching TRBD2 (5 bases). V was shortened by 1 base and J by 4 bases, with 11 bases between the two germline ends. The CDR3 length is 14 residues. CDR1 and CDR2 (germline): MNHNS, SASEGT.

J is TRBJ2-3 and V is TRBV11-1, with 14 nucleotides matching TRBD2. V dropped 6 bases and J dropped 4; count of bases not matched to a gene: 21. Germline V gene data show CDR1 as SGHAT and CDR2 as FQDESV (reference sequence). This CDR3 has 21 amino acids. CDR3 protein: CASSSPLGTSGSRGSSDTQYF. The CDR3 DNA reads as TGTGCCAGCAGTTCTCCTTTGGGGACTAGCGGGAGTCGGGGTAGTTCAGATACGCAGTATTTT.

This chain connects TRBV7-9 to TRBJ1-1; tentatively, D is TRBD1 (6 bases). Germline V gene sequence: CDR1 SEHNR, CDR2 FQNEAQ (reference sequence). Between the trimmed V and J ends, which lost 4 bases and 0 bases, there was a span of 9 bases. The CDR3 is made up of 14 amino acids. The CDR3 DNA reads as TGTGCCAGCAGCTCGGGACACTTGAACACTGAAGCTTTCTTT. Residues: CASSSGHLNTEAFF.

The V and J genes are TRBV12-3 or TRBV12-4 and TRBJ2-3, with 7 nucleotides matching TRBD1. There are 18 residues in the CDR3. V trimming: 5 bases; J trimming: 6 bases; junction bases outside the gene matches: 20. CDR3 region: CASSPTNRDSVKIDTQYF. The CDR3 nucleotides are TGTGCCAGCAGTCCGACCAACCGGGACAGTGTGAAGATCGATACGCAGTATTTT.

This clonotype was counted once. V is TRBV5-6 and J is TRBJ1-4; tentative D call: TRBD1 (5 bases). The CDR3 spans 14 residues. Trimming removed 2 bases from V and 3 bases from J, with 8 bases in between. From germline, CDR1 is SGHDT and CDR2 YYEEEE. The CDR3 reads CASSFTGPNEKLFF. CDR3 in DNA: TGTGCCAGCAGCTTCACGGGGCCTAATGAAAAACTGTTTTTT. The full variable domain, in which reference TRBV5-6 and TRBJ1-4 provide the parts outside the CDR3, is DAGVTQSPTHLIKTRGQQVTLRCSPKSGHDTVSWYQQALGQGPQFIFQYYEEEERQRGNFPDRFSGHQFPNYSSELNVNALLLGDSALYLCASSFTGPNEKLFFGSGTQLSVL.